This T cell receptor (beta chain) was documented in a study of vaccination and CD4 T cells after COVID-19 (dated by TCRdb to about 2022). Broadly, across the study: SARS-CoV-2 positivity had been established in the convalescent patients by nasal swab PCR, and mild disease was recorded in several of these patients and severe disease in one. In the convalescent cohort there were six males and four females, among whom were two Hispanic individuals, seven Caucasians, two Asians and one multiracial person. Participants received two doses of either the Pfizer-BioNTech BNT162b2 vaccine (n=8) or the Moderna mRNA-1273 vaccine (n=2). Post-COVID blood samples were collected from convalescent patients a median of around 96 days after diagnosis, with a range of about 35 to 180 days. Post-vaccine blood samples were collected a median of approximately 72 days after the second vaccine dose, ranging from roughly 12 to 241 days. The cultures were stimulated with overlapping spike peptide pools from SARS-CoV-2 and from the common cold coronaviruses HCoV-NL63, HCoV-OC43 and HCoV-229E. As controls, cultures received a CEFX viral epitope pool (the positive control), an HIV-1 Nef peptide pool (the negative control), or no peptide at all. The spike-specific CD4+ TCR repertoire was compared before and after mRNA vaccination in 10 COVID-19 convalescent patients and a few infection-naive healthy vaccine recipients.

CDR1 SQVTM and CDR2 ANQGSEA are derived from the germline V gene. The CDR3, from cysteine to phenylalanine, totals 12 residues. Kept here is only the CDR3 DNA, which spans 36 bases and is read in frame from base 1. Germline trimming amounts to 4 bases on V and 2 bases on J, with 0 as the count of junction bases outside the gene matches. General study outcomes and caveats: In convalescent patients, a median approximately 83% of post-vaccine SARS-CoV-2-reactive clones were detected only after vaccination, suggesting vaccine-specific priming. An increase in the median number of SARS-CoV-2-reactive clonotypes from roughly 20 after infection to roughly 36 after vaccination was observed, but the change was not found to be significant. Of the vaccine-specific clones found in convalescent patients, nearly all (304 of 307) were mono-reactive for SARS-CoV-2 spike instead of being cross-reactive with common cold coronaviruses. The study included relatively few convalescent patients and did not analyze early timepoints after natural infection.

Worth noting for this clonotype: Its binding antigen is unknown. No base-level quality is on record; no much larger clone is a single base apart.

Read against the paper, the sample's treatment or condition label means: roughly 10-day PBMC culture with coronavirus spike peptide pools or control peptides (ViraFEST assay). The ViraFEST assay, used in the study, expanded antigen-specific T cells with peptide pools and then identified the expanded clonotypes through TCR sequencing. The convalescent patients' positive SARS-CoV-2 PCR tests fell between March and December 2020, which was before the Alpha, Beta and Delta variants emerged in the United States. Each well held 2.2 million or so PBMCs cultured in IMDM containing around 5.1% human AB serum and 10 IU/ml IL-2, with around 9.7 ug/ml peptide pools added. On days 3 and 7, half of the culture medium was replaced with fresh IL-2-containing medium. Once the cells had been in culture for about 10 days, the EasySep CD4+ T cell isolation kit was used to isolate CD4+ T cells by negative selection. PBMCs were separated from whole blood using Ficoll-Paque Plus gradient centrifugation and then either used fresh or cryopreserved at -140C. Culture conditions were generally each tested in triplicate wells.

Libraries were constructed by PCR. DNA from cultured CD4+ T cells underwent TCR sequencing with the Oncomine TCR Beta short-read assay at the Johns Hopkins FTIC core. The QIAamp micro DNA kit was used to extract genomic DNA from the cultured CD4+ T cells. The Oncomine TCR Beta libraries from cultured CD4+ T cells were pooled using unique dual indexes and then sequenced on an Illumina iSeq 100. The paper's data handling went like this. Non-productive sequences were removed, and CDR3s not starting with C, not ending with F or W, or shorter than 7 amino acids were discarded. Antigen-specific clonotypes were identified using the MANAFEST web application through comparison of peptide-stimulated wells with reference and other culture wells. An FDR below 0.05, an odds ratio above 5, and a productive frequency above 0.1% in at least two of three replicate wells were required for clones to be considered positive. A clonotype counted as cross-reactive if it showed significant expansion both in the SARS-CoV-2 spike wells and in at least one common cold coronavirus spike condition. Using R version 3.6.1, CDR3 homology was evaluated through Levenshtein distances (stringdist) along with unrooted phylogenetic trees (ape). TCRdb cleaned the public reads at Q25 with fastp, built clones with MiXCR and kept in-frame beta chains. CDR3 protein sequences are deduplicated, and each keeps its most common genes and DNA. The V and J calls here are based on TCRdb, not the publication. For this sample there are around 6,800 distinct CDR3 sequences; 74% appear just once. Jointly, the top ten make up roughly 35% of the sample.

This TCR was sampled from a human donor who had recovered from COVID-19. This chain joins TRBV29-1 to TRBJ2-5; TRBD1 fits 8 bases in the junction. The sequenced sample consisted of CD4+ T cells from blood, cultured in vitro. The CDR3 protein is CSVGQGQETQYF. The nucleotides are TGCAGCGTTGGACAGGGGCAAGAGACCCAGTACTTC.